The 14 T cell receptor beta chains given below trace back to one sample, sequenced in a study of shared clonotypes between healthy human individuals. Measured with immunoSEQ multiplex PCR; TCRdb has only the in-frame clones, and not every one. The sample comprises hundreds of thousands of clones, 55% to 85% of which are singletons, and under 2% rests with the top ten. Specimen: memory CD4+ T cells sorted from blood. Stated subset: CD45RA-negative fraction. These receptors were obtained from a woman under 40 in good health.

CDR3 in amino acids: CASSTRGNEQYF. CDR3 nucleotide sequence: TGTGCCAGCAGCACAAGGGGGAACGAGCAGTACTTC. V gene TRBV2 combines with J gene TRBJ2-7; a possible D gene is TRBD1 (6 bases). This CDR3 is 12 amino acids long. Trimming took off 6 bases at V and 5 bases at J, with 11 bases between the two ends. Per the germline V gene, CDR1 is SNHLY and CDR2 is FYNNEI.

J is TRBJ2-1 and V is TRBV2, with 11 nucleotides matching TRBD2. The CDR3 consists of 13 residues. Trimming cost V 7 bases and J 10 bases; bases outside gene matches: 6. CDR1 SNHLY and CDR2 FYNNEI come from the germline V gene. The CDR3 DNA reads TGTGCCAGCAAGCTAGCGGGAGGAGGCGAGCAGTTCTTC. Translating gives CASKLAGGGEQFF.

Note on this clone: Other DNA sequences in the same sample also yield this CDR3. This chain links TRBV4-2 with TRBJ1-1; D possibly corresponds to TRBD1 (6 bases). This CDR3 has 15 amino acids. The V and J ends lost 2 bases and 1 base respectively, with 11 bases between them. The germline V gene encodes CDR1 LGHNA and CDR2 YNFKEQ. The CDR3 is CASSQPGQRNTEAFF. CDR3 in DNA: TGTGCCAGCAGCCAACCTGGACAGCGGAACACTGAAGCTTTCTTT.

V usage is TRBV7-2 and J usage is TRBJ2-5; no clear D. CDR3 length equals 12 residues. V dropped 7 bases and J dropped 5 bases, with 11 bases sitting between them. The germline CDR1 and CDR2 sequences are SGHTA and FQGNSA. CDR3 region: CASTPSRETQYF. The CDR3 DNA follows: TGTGCCAGCACCCCGAGTCGGGAGACCCAGTACTTC. The complete variable domain, with remaining parts taken from reference TRBV7-2 and TRBJ2-5, reads GAGVSQSPSNKVTEKGKDVELRCDPISGHTALYWYRQSLGQGLEFLIYFQGNSAPDKSGLPSDRFSAERTGGSVSTLTIQRTQQEDSAVYLCASTPSRETQYFGPGTRLLVL.

The gene calls are TRBV7-9 and TRBJ1-2; D unclear. This CDR3 has 13 amino acids. Trimming removed 5 bases at V and 5 bases at J, with 12 bases between. Germline CDR1 SEHNR, CDR2 FQNEAQ (reference sequence). CDR3 in amino acids: CASSIGPSYGYTF. CDR3 DNA sequence: TGTGCCAGCAGCATTGGGCCTTCTTATGGCTACACCTTC.

The chain carries TRBV19 and TRBJ1-1; TRBD1 agrees at 7 bases. Germline lookup yields CDR1 LNHDA and CDR2 SQIVND (reference sequence). This CDR3 comprises 14 residues. The V segment lost 4 bases and the J segment 1 base; nucleotides outside the gene matches: 3. The CDR3 loop reads CASSRDSPNTEAFF. The CDR3 nucleotides are TGTGCCAGTAGTAGGGACAGTCCGAACACTGAAGCTTTCTTT.

The chain uses TRBV27 and TRBJ2-1; TRBD1 matches 8 bases. This CDR3 is built from 15 residues. CDR1 is MNHEY and CDR2 is SMNVEV in the germline V gene (reference sequence). J was trimmed by 4 bases and V by 4 bases; bases with no gene match: 6. This CDR3 is CASSSWDRTYNEQFF. The CDR3 nucleotides read TGTGCCAGCAGTTCCTGGGACAGGACATACAATGAGCAGTTCTTC.

The V and J genes are TRBV18 and TRBJ2-2; 10 nucleotides agree with TRBD2. The CDR3 sequence is 18 residues long. Per the germline V gene, CDR1 is KGHSH and CDR2 is LQKENI. V was clipped by 1 base and J by 1 base; unmatched bases: 6. The CDR3 sequence: CASSPRPSGSVNTGELFF. CDR3 DNA: TGTGCCAGCTCACCACGTCCTAGCGGGAGTGTGAACACCGGGGAGCTGTTTTTT.

The gene calls are TRBV5-1 and TRBJ2-1; D unclear. The CDR3 loop spans 14 amino acids. V lost 3 bases to trimming and J lost 3 bases, with 10 bases between them. Germline loops: CDR1 SGHRS, CDR2 YFSETQ. CDR3 DNA: TGCGCCAGCAGCTCTTCTCTGGGCTACAATGAGCAGTTCTTC. Protein product: CASSSSLGYNEQFF.

This clone turned up a few times. The chain combines TRBV25-1 with TRBJ2-2; D gene uncertain. There are 16 residues in the CDR3. V lost 1 base, J lost 1 base, and 10 bases lay in between. CDR1 and CDR2 (germline): MGHDK, SYGVNS. The CDR3 is CASSESRTGNTGELFF. In nucleotides, the CDR3 is TGTGCCAGCAGTGAATCAAGGACCGGGAACACCGGGGAGCTGTTTTTT.

This chain connects TRBV28 to TRBJ1-3; D is perhaps TRBD1 (5 bases). The length of the CDR3 is 13 residues. Germline assignment: CDR1 MDHEN and CDR2 SYDVKM. V was trimmed by 8 bases and J by 0 bases, leaving 8 bases between them. CDR3 in DNA: TGTGCCAGCGTTGGGGGCTCTGGAAACACCATATATTTT. Translated: CASVGGSGNTIYF. The full variable domain, completed using reference TRBV28 and TRBJ1-3, is DVKVTQSSRYLVKRTGEKVFLECVQDMDHENMFWYRQDPGLGLRLIYFSYDVKMKEKGDIPEGYSVSREKKERFSLILESASTNQTSMYLCASVGGSGNTIYFGEGSWLTVV.

With respect to this clone: This specimen includes other DNA sequences encoding the same CDR3. The chain combines TRBV30 with TRBJ1-6; a weak D match, TRBD1 (6 bases). Trimming cost V 0 bases and J 7 bases, with 7 bases left between them. The germline V gene encodes CDR1 GTSNPN and CDR2 SVGIG (reference sequence). The CDR3 is 13 amino acids. CDR3: CAWSVRGNSPLHF. DNA for the CDR3: TGTGCCTGGAGTGTGAGGGGGAATTCACCCCTCCACTTT.

The chain joins TRBV28 to TRBJ2-3; D is uncertain. Trimming took off 2 bases at V and 11 bases at J, with 14 bases between the two ends. CDR1 is MDHEN and CDR2 is SYDVKM in the germline V gene. The CDR3 is 13 amino acids. This chain's CDR3 is CASSLRSRLRQYF. CDR3 sequence (DNA): TGTGCCAGCAGTTTACGGAGCAGGCTTCGGCAGTATTTT.

The chain recombines TRBV2 with TRBJ2-5; the match to TRBD1 covers 8 bases. V was clipped by 9 bases and J by 6 bases; unmatched bases: 9. The CDR3 consists of 13 residues. Per germline, CDR1 SNHLY and CDR2 FYNNEI. DNA of the CDR3: TGTGCCAGTCAGGGGCAGGGGGCAAAGACCCAGTACTTC. Its translation: CASQGQGAKTQYF. Full variable domain (missing parts from reference TRBV2 and TRBJ2-5): EPEVTQTPSHQVTQMGQEVILRCVPISNHLYFYWYRQILGQKVEFLVSFYNNEISEKSEIFDDQFSVERPDGSNFTLKIRSTKLEDSAMYFCASQGQGAKTQYFGPGTRLLVL.